This T cell receptor beta chain originates from a study of beta chain features in type 1 diabetes. Study results and caveats: Sequencing used cDNA, and cells with high TCR expression could therefore be over-represented. People with Type 1 diabetes carried modestly yet significantly shorter TCRB CDR3s in all four CD4+ subsets.

Expressed TCRB transcripts were sequenced, since all the RNA that had been isolated was reverse transcribed. Generated by immunoSEQ multiplex PCR, the TCRdb table keeps only in-frame clones and is missing some. The sample yields hundreds of thousands of clones, 13% seen once. On this clone: What it binds is not known.

Germline V CDR1 and CDR2: LGHNA, YNFKEQ. The V and J ends lost 1 base and 3 bases, in that order; junction bases with no gene match: 2. The CDR3 covers 14 residues. The sequenced sample was naive CD4+ T cells from blood. The chain uses TRBV4-2 and TRBJ2-5; 7 nucleotides agree with TRBD2. The TCR comes from a man aged 18 to 30 with type 1 diabetes. CDR3 sequence: CASSQGAGEETQYF. The CDR3 DNA follows: TGTGCCAGCAGCCAAGGGGCGGGGGAAGAGACCCAGTACTTC.